The T cell receptor beta chain under discussion was sequenced for a study of blood T cell repertoires in COVID-19 (dated by TCRdb to 2020 to 2022). For context, the study as a whole: The collaborator samples originated in the United States, Italy and Spain and spanned the acute and convalescent phases of COVID-19. The samples were drawn from the first 160 participants of the ongoing ImmuneRACE study and from 950 to 1,500 subjects provided by 6 global collaborators. The repertoires were released in a freely available public database intended as a resource for research on the immune response to SARS-CoV-2. HLA class I and class II types, where available, came from metadata supplied by the sample provider rather than from assay-based typing. The material from the prospective study consisted of cDNA or gDNA derived from T cells, B-cell-depleted T cells, or PBMCs. Nearly every sample came with metadata listing a de-identified subject ID, COVID-19 status, age in years and sex. The dataset comprised deeply sampled blood TCRbeta repertoires from subjects exposed to, actively infected with, or recovered from COVID-19.

In the case of this clone: This receptor's antigen is unknown. Qualities for individual bases were not recorded, and no much larger clone is one base off.

The germline V gene (reference sequence) supplies CDR1 MNHEY and CDR2 SMNVEV. From the cysteine through the phenylalanine, the CDR3 covers 15 amino acids. Of all the DNA, just the CDR3 is kept, 45 bases in frame from base 1. Trimming at the junction amounts to 1 base on V and 4 bases on J, and the germline ends lie 13 bases apart. The immunoSEQ Assay, a bias-controlled multiplex PCR, was used to amplify TCRbeta CDR3 regions from genomic DNA. The paper's processing steps were these. The number of nucleated cells in each sample was estimated by amplification of reference gene primers within the assay. To quantify the absolute abundance of each unique TCRbeta CDR3 rearrangement, sequence reads were collapsed and filtered. For each sample, productive Simpson clonality was calculated as the square root of Simpson's diversity index across productive rearrangements. TCRdb provides this immuneACCESS table in a form limited to in-frame rearrangements. Some clones are lacking; in checked studies, under half of them reflect an unresolved V gene, and why the rest are absent is not known. The DNA gave D and trimming, while V, J and clone size come from that table. This sample holds 150,000 to 200,000 clones; just under 90% were observed only once. The ten biggest clones cover approximately 4% of the sample.

General conclusions and limits of the study: The amount of clinical and demographic metadata varied by source and participant and was provided uncurated.

The collaborating institutions used their own protocols to collect whole blood in K2EDTA tubes. Collaborator samples were shipped for TCRbeta analysis as frozen whole blood, isolated PBMCs, or DNA extracted from either sample type. The TCR originated in a man younger than 35 with active or convalescent COVID-19. The rearranged chain carries TRBV27 and TRBJ1-1, and possibly TRBD1, on 5 matching bases. What was sequenced was peripheral blood. The DNA reads as follows: TGTGCCAGCAGTTTATGGAGGGGTTCGGGCACTGAAGCTTTCTTT. This translates into CASSLWRGSGTEAFF.